This T cell receptor beta chain was documented in a study of blood T cells in healthy people across ages. General observations from the study: A strong correlation was found between TCR beta diversity and the percentage of naive T cells. No one knew whether donors had CMV, which possibly confounded expanded clonotype changes.

Concerning this clonotype: Its target is unknown.

PBMCs were isolated at a quantity of at least 7 million per sample. Germline values: CDR1 MNHEY, CDR2 SMNVEV (reference sequence). Trimming took 6 bases from V and 4 from J, leaving 15 bases between them. The CDR3 length is 14 residues. It was with a sample-barcoded 5' primer and a J-beta primer mix that a second PCR of roughly 7 to 12 cycles was run. TCRdb ran MiXCR on the 5' RACE reads and lists one entry per CDR3 protein. The table shows 750,000 to 1,000,000 distinct CDR3 sequences, with 25% to 35% occurring only once. These same data were also listed under a study on T cells of mothers and their children.

The chain links TRBV27 to TRBJ1-1, with D hard to call. The specimen sequenced was blood. This TCR derives from a woman aged 40-49 years in good health. The CDR3 DNA sequence: TGTGCCAGCAGCCTTCGGCCGGTGGGCACTGAAGCTTTCTTT. It specifies CASSLRPVGTEAFF.